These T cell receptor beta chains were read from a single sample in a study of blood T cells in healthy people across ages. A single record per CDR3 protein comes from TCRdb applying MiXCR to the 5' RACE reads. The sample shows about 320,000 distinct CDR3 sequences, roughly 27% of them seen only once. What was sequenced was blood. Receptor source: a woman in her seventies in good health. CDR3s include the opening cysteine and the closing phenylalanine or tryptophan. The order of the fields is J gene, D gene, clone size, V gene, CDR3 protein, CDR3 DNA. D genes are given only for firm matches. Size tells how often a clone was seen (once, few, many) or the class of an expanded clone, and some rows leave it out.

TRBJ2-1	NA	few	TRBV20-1	CSARASSYNEQFF	TGCAGTGCTCGGGCCAGCTCCTACAATGAGCAGTTCTTC
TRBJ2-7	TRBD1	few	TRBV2	CASRDRDSYSYEQYF	TGTGCCAGCAGGGACCGGGACAGCTACTCATACGAGCAGTACTTC
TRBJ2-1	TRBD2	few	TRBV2	CASTPGLAFNEQFF	TGTGCCAGCACTCCGGGACTAGCCTTCAATGAGCAGTTCTTC
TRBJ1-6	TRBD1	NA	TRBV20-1	CSAPRGRNSPLHF	TGCAGTGCTCCCAGGGGGCGAAATTCACCCCTCCACTTT
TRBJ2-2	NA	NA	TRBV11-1	CASSSAGARLTGELFF	TGTGCCAGCAGCTCCGCAGGGGCGAGGCTGACCGGGGAGCTGTTTTTT
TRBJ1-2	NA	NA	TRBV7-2	CASSFRAAQPLGYTF	TGTGCCAGCAGCTTTAGGGCAGCCCAGCCCTTGGGCTACACCTTC
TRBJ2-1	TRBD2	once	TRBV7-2	CASSLSSGLYNEQFF	TGTGCCAGCAGCTTAAGTAGCGGGCTTTACAATGAGCAGTTCTTC
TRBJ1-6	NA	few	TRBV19	CASGSSLRSPLHF	TGTGCCAGTGGCAGTAGTTTGCGATCACCCCTCCACTTT
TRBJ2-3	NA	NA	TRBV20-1	CSARARPGSTDTQYF	TGCAGTGCTAGAGCTCGTCCGGGAAGCACAGATACGCAGTATTTT
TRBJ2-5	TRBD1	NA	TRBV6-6	CVTAGGGWETQYF	TGTGTCACCGCAGGGGGCGGTTGGGAGACCCAGTACTTC
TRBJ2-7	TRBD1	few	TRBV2	CATQGRTGIGEQYF	TGTGCCACCCAGGGCAGGACAGGGATTGGCGAGCAGTACTTC
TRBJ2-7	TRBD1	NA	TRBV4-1	CASSPLTGGTYEQYF	TGCGCCAGCAGCCCGTTGACAGGGGGCACCTACGAGCAGTACTTC
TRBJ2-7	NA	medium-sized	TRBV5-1	CASSSLGEGGPLSYEQYF	TGCGCCAGCAGCTCCCTCGGGGAGGGGGGTCCCCTCTCCTACGAGCAGTACTTC
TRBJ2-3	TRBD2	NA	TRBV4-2	CASSQDRGGSTDTQYF	TGTGCCAGCAGCCAAGACCGGGGAGGGAGCACAGATACGCAGTATTTT
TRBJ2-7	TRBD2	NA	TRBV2	CASSASSGRSEQYF	TGTGCCAGCAGTGCCTCTAGCGGGAGATCCGAGCAGTACTTC
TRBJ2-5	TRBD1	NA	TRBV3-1	CASSPWTGGDRFF	TGTGCCAGCAGCCCATGGACAGGGGGCGATCGTTTCTTC
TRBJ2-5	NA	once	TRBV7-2	CASSLDWTPGETQYF	TGTGCCAGCAGCTTAGACTGGACCCCGGGGGAGACCCAGTACTTC
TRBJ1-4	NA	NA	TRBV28	CASYSTGTAEKLFF	TGTGCCAGCTACAGCACCGGGACCGCGGAAAAACTGTTTTTT
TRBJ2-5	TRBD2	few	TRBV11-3	CASSKRLAGGEGETQYF	TGTGCCAGCAGCAAAAGACTAGCGGGAGGGGAAGGAGAGACCCAGTACTTC
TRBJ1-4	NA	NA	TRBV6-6	CASVGFGEKLFF	TGTGCCAGCGTCGGGTTCGGTGAAAAACTGTTTTTT
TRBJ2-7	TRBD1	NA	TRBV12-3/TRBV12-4	CASRGRGRNEQYF	TGTGCCAGCAGGGGCAGGGGGCGGAACGAGCAGTACTTC
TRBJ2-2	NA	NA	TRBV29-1	CSVTFSGRTGELFF	TGCAGCGTTACATTTTCGGGGAGGACCGGGGAGCTGTTTTTT
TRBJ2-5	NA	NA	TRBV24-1	CATSEGGVETQYF	TGTGCCACCAGTGAGGGGGGAGTGGAGACCCAGTACTTC
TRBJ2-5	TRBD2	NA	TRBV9	CASSSSGRAKTQYF	TGTGCCAGCAGTAGTAGCGGGAGGGCGAAGACCCAGTACTTC
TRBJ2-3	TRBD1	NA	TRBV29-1	CSFLRQGRTDTQYF	TGCAGCTTCCTAAGACAGGGCCGCACAGATACGCAGTATTTT
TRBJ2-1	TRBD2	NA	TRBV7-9	CASSTGGLAGLNEQFF	TGTGCCAGCAGCACCGGCGGACTAGCGGGATTGAATGAGCAGTTCTTC
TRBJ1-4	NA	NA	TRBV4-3	CASSQDRQGMGEKLFF	TGCGCCAGCAGCCAAGATCGTCAGGGAATGGGTGAAAAACTGTTTTTT
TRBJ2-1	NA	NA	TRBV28	CASAAQGGNEQFF	TGTGCCAGCGCGGCCCAGGGGGGCAATGAGCAGTTCTTC
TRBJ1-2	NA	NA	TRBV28	CASSPARGYGYTF	TGTGCCAGCAGTCCCGCCAGGGGCTATGGCTACACCTTC
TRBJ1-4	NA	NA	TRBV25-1	CASTTTSGAGEKLFF	TGTGCCAGCACCACCACCTCAGGGGCCGGTGAAAAACTGTTTTTT
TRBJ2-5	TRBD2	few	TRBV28	CASSPGTTYQETQYF	TGTGCCAGCAGTCCCGGGACTACCTACCAAGAGACCCAGTACTTC
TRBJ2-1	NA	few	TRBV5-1	CASSRGGGGENEQFF	TGCGCCAGCAGCCGAGGGGGGGGAGGAGAAAATGAGCAGTTCTTC
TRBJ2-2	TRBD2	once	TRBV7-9	CASSSSGGTGELFF	TGTGCCAGCAGCTCTAGCGGAGGGACCGGGGAGCTGTTTTTT
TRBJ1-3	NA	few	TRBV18	CASSPGNSGNTIYF	TGTGCCAGCTCACCGGGGAACTCTGGAAACACCATATATTTT
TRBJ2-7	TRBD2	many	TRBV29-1	CSVAAGAGDEQYF	TGCAGCGTTGCTGCGGGAGCGGGGGACGAGCAGTACTTC
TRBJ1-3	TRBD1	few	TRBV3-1	CASSRGGQGNTIYF	TGTGCCAGCAGCCGAGGGGGCCAGGGGAACACCATATATTTT
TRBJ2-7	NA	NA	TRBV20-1	CSARIQGYEQYF	TGCAGTGCTCGGATCCAGGGGTACGAGCAGTACTTC
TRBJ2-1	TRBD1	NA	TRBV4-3	CASSQGIGTGVKNEQFF	TGCGCCAGCAGCCAAGGAATAGGGACAGGGGTTAAGAATGAGCAGTTCTTC
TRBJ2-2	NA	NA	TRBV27	CASRLFSGADTGELFF	TGTGCCAGCCGCCTCTTTTCGGGGGCAGACACCGGGGAGCTGTTTTTT
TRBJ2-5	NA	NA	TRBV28	CASSRDLEETQYF	TGTGCCAGCAGTCGGGACCTCGAGGAGACCCAGTACTTC
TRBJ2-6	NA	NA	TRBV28	CASSFRQGRPGANVLTF	TGTGCCAGCAGTTTCCGGCAGGGCCGCCCTGGGGCCAACGTCCTGACTTTC
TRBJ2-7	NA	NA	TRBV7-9	CAILVQGNEQYF	TGTGCCATCCTTGTTCAAGGGAACGAGCAGTACTTC
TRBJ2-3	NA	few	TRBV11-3	CASSPHSKEGDTQYF	TGTGCCAGCAGTCCTCATTCGAAGGAGGGGGATACGCAGTATTTT
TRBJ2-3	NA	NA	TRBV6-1	CASSEAIRSSTDTQYF	TGTGCCAGCAGTGAAGCGATTAGGAGTAGCACAGATACGCAGTATTTT
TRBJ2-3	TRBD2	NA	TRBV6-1	CASSEASGRADTQYF	TGTGCCAGCAGTGAAGCTAGCGGGAGGGCAGATACGCAGTATTTT
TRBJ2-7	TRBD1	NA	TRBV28	CASRMGQPGTYEQYF	TGTGCCAGCAGAATGGGACAGCCCGGGACCTACGAGCAGTACTTC
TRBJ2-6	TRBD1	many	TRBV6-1	CACTGGISGANVLTF	TGTGCCTGCACAGGGGGCATATCTGGGGCCAACGTCCTGACTTTC
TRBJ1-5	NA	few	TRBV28	CASIGGQGPQHF	TGTGCCAGCATTGGGGGTCAAGGGCCCCAGCATTTT
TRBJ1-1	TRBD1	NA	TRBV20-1	CSAEQGVYTEAFF	TGCAGTGCAGAACAGGGGGTTTACACTGAAGCTTTCTTT
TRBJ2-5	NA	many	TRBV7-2	CASSLAGSPETQYF	TGTGCCAGCAGCTTAGCGGGTTCTCCGGAGACCCAGTACTTC
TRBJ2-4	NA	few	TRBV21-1	CASWKGTRSLAKNIQYF	TGTGCCAGCTGGAAGGGGACACGCTCGTTAGCCAAAAACATTCAGTACTTC
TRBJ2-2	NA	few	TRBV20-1	CSAIRGMNTGELFF	TGCAGTGCTATTCGGGGGATGAACACCGGGGAGCTGTTTTTT
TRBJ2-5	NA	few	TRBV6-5	CASSPWAGQETQYF	TGTGCCAGCAGTCCCTGGGCTGGGCAAGAGACCCAGTACTTC
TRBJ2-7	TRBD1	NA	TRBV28	CASIASRTGINEQYF	TGTGCCAGTATTGCGAGCCGGACAGGGATTAACGAGCAGTACTTC
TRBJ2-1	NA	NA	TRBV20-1	CSAYTDSYNEQFF	TGCAGTGCCTACACGGACTCCTACAATGAGCAGTTCTTC
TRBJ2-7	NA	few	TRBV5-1	CASSFGGAPLEQYF	TGCGCCAGCAGCTTCGGGGGAGCTCCTCTCGAGCAGTACTTC